This record looks at one TCR beta chain sequence and its context. V shed 4 bases and J shed 0 bases, with 10 bases lying between them. The CDR3 has 14 amino acids. The germline gives CDR1 SGHKS, CDR2 YYEKEE (reference sequence). These data come from a study of Ad26.COV2.S vaccination and SARS-CoV-2 variants. The table came from immunoSEQ multiplex PCR; TCRdb's copy has only in-frame clones and leaves some out. The data show hundreds of thousands of clones, about nine tenths seen once. Treatment noted: around 19 received Ad26.COV2.S at low or high dose, single or two shots; 5 received placebo; per-sample allocation not given. Samples analyzed were those drawn on day 63 after the first vaccine or placebo injection.

The J gene is TRBJ1-1, the V gene TRBV5-5; D is uncertain. This specimen consisted of peripheral blood, obtained in a trial of Ad26.COV2.S vaccine versus placebo. This receptor was identified in a person aged 18-60 years who received the Ad26.COV2.S COVID-19 vaccine or a placebo. CDR3 loop: CASSAGLLNTEAFF. CDR3 DNA: TGTGCCAGCAGCGCTGGACTGCTGAACACTGAAGCTTTCTTT. The full variable domain, with the rest looked up from reference TRBV5-5 and TRBJ1-1, is DAGVTQSPTHLIKTRGQQVTLRCSPISGHKSVSWYQQVLGQGPQFIFQYYEKEERGRGNFPDRFSARQFPNYSSELNVNALLLGDSALYLCASSAGLLNTEAFFGQGTRLTVV.